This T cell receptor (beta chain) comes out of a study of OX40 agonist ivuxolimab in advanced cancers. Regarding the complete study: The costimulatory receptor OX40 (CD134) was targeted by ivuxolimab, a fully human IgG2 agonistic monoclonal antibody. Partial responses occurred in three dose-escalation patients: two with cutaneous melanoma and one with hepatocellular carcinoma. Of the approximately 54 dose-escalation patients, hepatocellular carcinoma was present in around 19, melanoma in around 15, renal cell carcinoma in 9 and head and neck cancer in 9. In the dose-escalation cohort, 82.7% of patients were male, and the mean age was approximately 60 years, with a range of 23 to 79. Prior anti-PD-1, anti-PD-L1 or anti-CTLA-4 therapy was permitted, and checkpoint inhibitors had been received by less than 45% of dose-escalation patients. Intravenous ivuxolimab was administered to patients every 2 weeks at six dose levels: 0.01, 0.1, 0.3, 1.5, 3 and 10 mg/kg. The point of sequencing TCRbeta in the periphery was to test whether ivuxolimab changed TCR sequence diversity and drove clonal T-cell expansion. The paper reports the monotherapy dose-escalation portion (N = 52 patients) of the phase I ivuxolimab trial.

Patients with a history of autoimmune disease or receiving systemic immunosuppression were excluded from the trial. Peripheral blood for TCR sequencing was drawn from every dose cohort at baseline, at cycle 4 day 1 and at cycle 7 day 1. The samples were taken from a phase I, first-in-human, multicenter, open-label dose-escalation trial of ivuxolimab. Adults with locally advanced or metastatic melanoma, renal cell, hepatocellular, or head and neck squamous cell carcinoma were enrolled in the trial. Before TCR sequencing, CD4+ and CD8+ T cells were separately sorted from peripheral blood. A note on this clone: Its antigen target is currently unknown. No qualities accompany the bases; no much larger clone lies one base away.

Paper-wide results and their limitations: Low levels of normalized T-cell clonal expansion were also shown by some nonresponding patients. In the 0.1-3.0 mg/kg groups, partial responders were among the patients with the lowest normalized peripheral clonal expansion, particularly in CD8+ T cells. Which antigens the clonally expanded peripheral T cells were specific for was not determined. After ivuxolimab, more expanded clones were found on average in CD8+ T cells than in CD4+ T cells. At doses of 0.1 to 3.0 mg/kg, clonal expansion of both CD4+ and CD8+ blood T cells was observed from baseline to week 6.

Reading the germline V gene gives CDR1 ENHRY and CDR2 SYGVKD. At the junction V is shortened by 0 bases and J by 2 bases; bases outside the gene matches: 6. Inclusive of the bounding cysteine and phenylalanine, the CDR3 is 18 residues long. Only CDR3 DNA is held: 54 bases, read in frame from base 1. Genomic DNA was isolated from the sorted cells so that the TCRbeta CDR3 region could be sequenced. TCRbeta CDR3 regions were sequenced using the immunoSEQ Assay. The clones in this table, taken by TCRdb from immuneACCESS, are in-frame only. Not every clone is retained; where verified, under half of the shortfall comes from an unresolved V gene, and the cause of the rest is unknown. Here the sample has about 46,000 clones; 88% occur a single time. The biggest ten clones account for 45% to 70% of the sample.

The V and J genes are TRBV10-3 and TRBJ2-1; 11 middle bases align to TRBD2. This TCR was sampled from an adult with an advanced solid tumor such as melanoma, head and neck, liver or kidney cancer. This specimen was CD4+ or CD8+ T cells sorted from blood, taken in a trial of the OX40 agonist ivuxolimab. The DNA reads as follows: TGTGCCATCAGTGAGTCGGCATTAGCGGGGGGGGCCTACAATGAGCAGTTCTTC. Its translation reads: CAISESALAGGAYNEQFF.